The sequence of this T cell receptor beta chain was determined in a study of blood T cells in healthy people across ages. Germline V gene data show CDR1 as MNHEY and CDR2 as SVGAGI. The ends lost 5 bases at V and 3 bases at J; junction bases unmatched: 5. CDR3 length equals 14 residues. Then a second PCR, running roughly 7 to 11 cycles, was carried out with a sample-barcoded 5' primer and a J-beta primer mix. Tagging of each cDNA molecule was performed by a template-switch adaptor with 12 random nucleotides. TCRdb analysed the 5' RACE reads with MiXCR anew, one entry per CDR3 protein. The sample lists more than 650,000 distinct CDR3 sequences, about 26% occurring once. Details on this clonotype: Its antigen is as yet unknown.

Broader study findings: The authors considered diversity estimates from one million T cells to be underestimates.

Another study also made use of these data, one on T cells of mothers and their children. As that report states: A second PCR was performed with the M1S primer. This primer added sample barcodes and 2-4 random nucleotides.

The chain is built from TRBV6-5 and TRBJ2-7; TRBD1 aligns across 9 bases. The sample was blood. This receptor was identified in a boy younger than 18 in good health. This chain's CDR3 is CASSTGQGLYEQYF. The DNA for the CDR3 is TGTGCCAGCAGTACCGGACAGGGGCTCTACGAGCAGTACTTC.